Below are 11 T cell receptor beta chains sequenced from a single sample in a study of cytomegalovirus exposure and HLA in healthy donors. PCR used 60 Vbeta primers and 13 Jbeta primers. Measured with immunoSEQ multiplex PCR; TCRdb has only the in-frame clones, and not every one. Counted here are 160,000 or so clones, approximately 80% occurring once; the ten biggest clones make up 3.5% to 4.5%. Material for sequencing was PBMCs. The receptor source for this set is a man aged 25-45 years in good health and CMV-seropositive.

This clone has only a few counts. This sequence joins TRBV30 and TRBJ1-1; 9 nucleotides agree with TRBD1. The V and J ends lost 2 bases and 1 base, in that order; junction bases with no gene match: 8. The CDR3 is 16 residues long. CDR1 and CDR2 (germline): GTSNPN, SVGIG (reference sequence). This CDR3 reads CAWSKDRGFWNTEAFF. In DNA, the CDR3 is TGTGCCTGGAGTAAGGACAGGGGATTCTGGAACACTGAAGCTTTCTTT.

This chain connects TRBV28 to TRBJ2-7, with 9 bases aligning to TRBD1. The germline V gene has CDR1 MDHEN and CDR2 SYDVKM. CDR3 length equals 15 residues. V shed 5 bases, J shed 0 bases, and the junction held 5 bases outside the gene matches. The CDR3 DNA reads TGTGCCAGCAGTCTACGGGACAGGGCCTCCTACGAGCAGTACTTC. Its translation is CASSLRDRASYEQYF.

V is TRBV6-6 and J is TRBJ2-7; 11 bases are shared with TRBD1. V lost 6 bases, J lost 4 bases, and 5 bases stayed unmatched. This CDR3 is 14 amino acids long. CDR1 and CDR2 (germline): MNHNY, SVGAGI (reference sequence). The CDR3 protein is CASSAGTGGYEQYF. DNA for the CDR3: TGTGCCAGCAGCGCCGGGACAGGGGGTTACGAGCAGTACTTC.

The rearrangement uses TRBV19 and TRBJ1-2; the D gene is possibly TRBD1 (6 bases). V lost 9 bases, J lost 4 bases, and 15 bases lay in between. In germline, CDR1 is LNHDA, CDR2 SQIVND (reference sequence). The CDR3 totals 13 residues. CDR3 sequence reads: CASTGTPPYGYTF. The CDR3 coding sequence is TGTGCCAGCACCGGGACACCACCCTATGGCTACACCTTC.

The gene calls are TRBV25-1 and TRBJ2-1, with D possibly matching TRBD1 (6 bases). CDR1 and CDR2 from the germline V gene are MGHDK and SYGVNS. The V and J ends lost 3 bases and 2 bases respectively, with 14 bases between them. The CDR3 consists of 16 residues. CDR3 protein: CASSDHREGAYNEQFF. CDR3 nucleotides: TGTGCCAGCAGTGATCACAGGGAAGGGGCCTACAATGAGCAGTTCTTC.

As DNA, the CDR3 is TGTGCCAGCAGCTTGGCCCTAGCGGGATTCACCGGGGAGCTGTTTTTT. This sequence encodes CASSLALAGFTGELFF. The V gene is TRBV5-4, the J gene TRBJ2-2; 9 nucleotides agree with TRBD2. The length of the CDR3 is 16 residues. Germline trimming cut 0 bases from V and 4 bases from J; bases unmatched to any gene: 4. Germline lookup yields CDR1 SGHNT and CDR2 YYREEE (reference sequence).

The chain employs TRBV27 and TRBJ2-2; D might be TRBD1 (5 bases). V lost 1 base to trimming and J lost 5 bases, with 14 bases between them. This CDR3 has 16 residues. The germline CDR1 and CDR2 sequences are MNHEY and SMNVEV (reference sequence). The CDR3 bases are TGTGCCAGCAGTTTATGGTCAGGGCCCGCGACCGGGGAGCTGTTTTTT. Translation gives CASSLWSGPATGELFF.

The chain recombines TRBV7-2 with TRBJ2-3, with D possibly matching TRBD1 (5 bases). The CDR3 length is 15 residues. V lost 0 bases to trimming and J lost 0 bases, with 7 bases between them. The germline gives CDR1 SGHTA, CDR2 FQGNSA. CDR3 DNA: TGTGCCAGCAGCTTAGCGGGGCTAAGCACAGATACGCAGTATTTT. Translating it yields CASSLAGLSTDTQYF. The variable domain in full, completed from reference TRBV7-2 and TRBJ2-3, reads GAGVSQSPSNKVTEKGKDVELRCDPISGHTALYWYRQSLGQGLEFLIYFQGNSAPDKSGLPSDRFSAERTGGSVSTLTIQRTQQEDSAVYLCASSLAGLSTDTQYFGPGTRLTVL.

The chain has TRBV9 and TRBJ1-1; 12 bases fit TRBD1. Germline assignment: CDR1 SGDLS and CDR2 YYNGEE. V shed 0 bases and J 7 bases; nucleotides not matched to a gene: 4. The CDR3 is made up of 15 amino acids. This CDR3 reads CASSVEGQGAGEAFF. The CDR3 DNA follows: TGTGCCAGCAGCGTAGAGGGACAGGGGGCTGGTGAAGCTTTCTTT.

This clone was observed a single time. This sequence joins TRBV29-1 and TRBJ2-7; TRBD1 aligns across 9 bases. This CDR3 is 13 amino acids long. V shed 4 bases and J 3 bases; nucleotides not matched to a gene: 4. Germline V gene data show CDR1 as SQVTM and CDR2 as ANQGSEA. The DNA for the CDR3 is TGCAGCGTTGGGACAGGGGAAAACTACGAGCAGTACTTC. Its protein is CSVGTGENYEQYF.

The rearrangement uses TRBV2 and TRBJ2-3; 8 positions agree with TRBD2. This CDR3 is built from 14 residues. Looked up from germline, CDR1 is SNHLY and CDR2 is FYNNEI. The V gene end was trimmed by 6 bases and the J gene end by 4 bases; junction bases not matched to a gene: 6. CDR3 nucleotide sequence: TGTGCCAGCAGGCAGACTAGCGAGTCAGATACGCAGTATTTT. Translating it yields CASRQTSESDTQYF.